The rows below give T cell receptor beta chains drawn from one sample of a study of cytomegalovirus exposure and HLA in healthy donors. Profiling relied on immunoSEQ multiplex PCR, and the TCRdb table lists in-frame clones only, not all of them. The table records 260,000 or so clones, about 83% of them present only once. The specimen was PBMCs. These TCRs come from a young man in good health and CMV-seronegative. Each CDR3 is given with its conserved first and last residue. The D gene is left open where the match is weak. Clone size is shown for a subset of rows, as once, few, many or a class of expanded clone.

v_gene,j_gene,abundance,d_gene,CDR3nt,CDR3aa
TRBV10-3,TRBJ1-2,.,TRBD1,TGTGCCATCAGTGACCTAATTACTCCGGGACAGGGTGGAGCGAACTATGGCTACACCTTC,CAISDLITPGQGGANYGYTF
TRBV4-1,TRBJ2-6,.,TRBD1,TGCGCCAGCAGCCAGGGCGGACAGGGGAGCTCTGGGGCCAACGTCCTGACTTTC,CASSQGGQGSSGANVLTF
TRBV20-1,TRBJ1-5,few,.,TGCAGTGCTAGTAGGGGTCAGCCCCAGCATTTT,CSASRGQPQHF
TRBV6-1,TRBJ2-5,once,.,TGTGCCAGCAGTGAGGGTTCCAGGGAAGAGACCCAGTACTTC,CASSEGSREETQYF
TRBV5-4,TRBJ2-5,.,TRBD1,TGTGCCGTACGGCAGGGGGTGGAAGAGACCCAGTACTTC,CAVRQGVEETQYF
TRBV6-1,TRBJ1-3,few,.,TGTGCCAGCAGTGTACAGAACTCTGGAAACACCATATATTTT,CASSVQNSGNTIYF
TRBV7-8,TRBJ2-3,.,TRBD1,TGTGCCAGCAGCGGGACAGGGTCAACAGATACGCAGTATTTT,CASSGTGSTDTQYF
TRBV6-1,TRBJ1-2,.,TRBD1,TGTGCCAGCGGGACAGTTGGTAGCTATGGCTACACCTTC,CASGTVGSYGYTF
TRBV6-5,TRBJ2-7,.,.,TGTGCCAGCAGAGACACCGGGACTCTGGGATACGAGCAGTACTTC,CASRDTGTLGYEQYF
TRBV7-9,TRBJ1-1,.,TRBD1,TGTGCCAGCAGCCCCCGGGACAGAGATAGAGAAGCTTTCTTT,CASSPRDRDREAFF
TRBV5-8,TRBJ2-1,.,.,TGTGCCAGCCGGGACAGGAGAATTACAAGCGGGGCACGGACCTACAATGAGCAGTTCTTC,CASRDRRITSGARTYNEQFF
TRBV12-5,TRBJ2-3,once,.,TGTGCTAGTGGTCCCCGTGTAGATACGCAGTATTTT,CASGPRVDTQYF
TRBV5-4,TRBJ2-1,.,.,TGTGCCAGCAGCTTGGCTGGAGGTTATGAGCAGTTCTTC,CASSLAGGYEQFF
TRBV5-1,TRBJ2-3,.,.,TGCGCCAGCAGCTTGAATCTTGGCTCAGATACGCAGTATTTT,CASSLNLGSDTQYF
TRBV10-2,TRBJ2-7,.,TRBD1,TGCGCCAGCAGTGAGCCGACAGGGGACGAGCAGTACTTC,CASSEPTGDEQYF
TRBV5-1,TRBJ2-2,.,TRBD1,TGCGCCAGCATGGTCGTCCAGGGGGCATTCACCGGGGAGCTGTTTTTT,CASMVVQGAFTGELFF
TRBV2,TRBJ1-4,.,.,TGTGCCAGCATGGCAGATAAAAAACTGTTTTTT,CASMADKKLFF
TRBV19,TRBJ1-1,.,.,TGTGCCAGTAGTAGGTACAGGGAAACTGAAGCTTTCTTT,CASSRYRETEAFF
TRBV7-9,TRBJ1-1,.,.,TGTGCCAGCAGCTCCCAGGGCCCGAACACTGAAGCTTTCTTT,CASSSQGPNTEAFF
TRBV9,TRBJ2-1,.,.,TGTGCCAGCAGCGTAGAGGGGCTCTCCTACAATGAGCAGTTCTTC,CASSVEGLSYNEQFF
TRBV4-3,TRBJ1-4,.,.,TGCGCCAGCAGCCCCCAATTTACTTCGGAAAAACTGTTTTTT,CASSPQFTSEKLFF
TRBV4-2,TRBJ2-2,.,.,TGTGCCAGCAGCCAAGAGAGAGCGGGCTTAGACACCGGGGAGCTGTTTTTT,CASSQERAGLDTGELFF
TRBV9,TRBJ2-1,.,TRBD1,TGTGCCAGCAGCCCGGACAGGCCCCCTCTTAATGAGCAGTTCTTC,CASSPDRPPLNEQFF
TRBV18,TRBJ2-7,.,.,TGTGCCAGCTCACCACCGGGGCACTCCTACGAGCAGTACTTC,CASSPPGHSYEQYF
TRBV6-5,TRBJ2-7,once,TRBD2,TGTGCCAGCAGCCCGGGACTAGCGGGCTACGAGCAGTACTTC,CASSPGLAGYEQYF
TRBV7-2,TRBJ2-2,.,.,TGTGCCAGCAGCTTAGTACTTGTGACCGGGGAGCTGTTTTTT,CASSLVLVTGELFF
TRBV4-3,TRBJ2-1,.,.,TGCGCCAGCAGCCAAGACGGGCGGGGCGCTGAGCAGTTCTTC,CASSQDGRGAEQFF
TRBV27,TRBJ2-3,.,TRBD1,TGTGCCAGCAGGGGGACAGGGGAGGGCACAGATACGCAGTATTTT,CASRGTGEGTDTQYF
TRBV4-1,TRBJ1-5,.,.,TGCGCCAGCAGCCCGTTGTCCTCTAATCAGCCCCAGCATTTT,CASSPLSSNQPQHF
TRBV28,TRBJ1-6,.,.,TGTGCCAGCAGTTTTATAGGGGCTCATTCACCCCTCCACTTT,CASSFIGAHSPLHF
TRBV9,TRBJ1-1,.,TRBD1,TGTGCCAGCAGCGTCCAATCCGGGACAGGGGGAGCTTTCTTT,CASSVQSGTGGAFF
TRBV28,TRBJ2-7,.,.,TGTGCCAGCAGTTTGCCTCAGACTTCTTACGAGCAGTACTTC,CASSLPQTSYEQYF
TRBV4-1,TRBJ2-3,.,.,TGCGCCAGCAGCCAAGAGTCGTTGGCGGCCCCAGATACGCAGTATTTT,CASSQESLAAPDTQYF
TRBV15,TRBJ2-6,.,.,TGTGCCACCAGCAGAGACCGAGCTACTGGGGCCAACGTCCTGACTTTC,CATSRDRATGANVLTF
TRBV11-2,TRBJ2-3,many,TRBD2,TGTGCCAGCAGCTTAATTTGGGCCGGGGGGGATACGCAGTATTTT,CASSLIWAGGDTQYF